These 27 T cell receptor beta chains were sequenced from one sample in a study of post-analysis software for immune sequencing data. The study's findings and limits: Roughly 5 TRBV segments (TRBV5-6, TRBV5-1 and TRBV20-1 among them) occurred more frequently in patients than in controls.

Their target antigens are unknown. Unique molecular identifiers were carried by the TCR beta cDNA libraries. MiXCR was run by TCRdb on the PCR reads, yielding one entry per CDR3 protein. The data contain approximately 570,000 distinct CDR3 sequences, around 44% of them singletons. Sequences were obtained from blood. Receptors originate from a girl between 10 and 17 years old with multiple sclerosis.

The CDR3 DNA reads TGTGCCAGCAGCCTAAGCGGGGGTGCGAGCACAGATACGCAGTATTTT. Translated: CASSLSGGASTDTQYF. The V call is TRBV7-2, the J call TRBJ2-3; 8 bases map to TRBD2. The junction had 7 bases not matched to a gene; V was cut back by 5 bases and J by 0 bases. The CDR3 consists of 16 residues. Germline V lookup: CDR1 SGHTA, CDR2 FQGNSA. Looking up the rest from reference TRBV7-2 and TRBJ2-3 gives the full variable domain: GAGVSQSPSNKVTEKGKDVELRCDPISGHTALYWYRQSLGQGLEFLIYFQGNSAPDKSGLPSDRFSAERTGGSVSTLTIQRTQQEDSAVYLCASSLSGGASTDTQYFGPGTRLTVL.

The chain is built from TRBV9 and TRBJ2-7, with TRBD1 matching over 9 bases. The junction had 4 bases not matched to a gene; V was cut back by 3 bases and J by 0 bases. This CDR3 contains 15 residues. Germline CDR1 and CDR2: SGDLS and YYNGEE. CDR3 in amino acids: CASSAGTGFSYEQYF. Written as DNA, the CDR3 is TGTGCCAGCAGCGCCGGGACAGGGTTCTCCTACGAGCAGTACTTC.

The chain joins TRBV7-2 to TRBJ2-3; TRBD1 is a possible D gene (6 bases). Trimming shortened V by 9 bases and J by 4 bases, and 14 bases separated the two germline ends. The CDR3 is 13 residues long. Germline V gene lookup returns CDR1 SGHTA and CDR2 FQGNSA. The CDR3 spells CASNRGSADTQYF. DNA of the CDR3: TGTGCCAGTAATAGGGGGTCGGCAGATACGCAGTATTTT.

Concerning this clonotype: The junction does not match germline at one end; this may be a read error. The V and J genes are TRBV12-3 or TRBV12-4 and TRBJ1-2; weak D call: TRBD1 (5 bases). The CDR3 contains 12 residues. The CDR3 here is CTSNSGNYGYTF. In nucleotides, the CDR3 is TGTACCAGCAATTCAGGGAACTATGGCTACACCTTC.

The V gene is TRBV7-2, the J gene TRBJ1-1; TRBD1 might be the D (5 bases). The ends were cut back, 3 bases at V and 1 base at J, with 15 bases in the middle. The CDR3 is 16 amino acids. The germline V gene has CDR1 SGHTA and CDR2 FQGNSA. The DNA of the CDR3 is TGTGCCAGCAGCTTGGGCTACAGGACCGCGAACACTGAAGCTTTCTTT. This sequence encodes CASSLGYRTANTEAFF.

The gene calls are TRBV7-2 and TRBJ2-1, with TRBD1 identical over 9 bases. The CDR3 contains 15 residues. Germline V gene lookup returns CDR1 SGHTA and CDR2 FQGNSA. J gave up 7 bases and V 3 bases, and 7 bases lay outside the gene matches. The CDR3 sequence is CASSFWDRVVNEQFF. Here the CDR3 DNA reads TGTGCCAGCAGCTTCTGGGACAGGGTTGTAAATGAGCAGTTCTTC.

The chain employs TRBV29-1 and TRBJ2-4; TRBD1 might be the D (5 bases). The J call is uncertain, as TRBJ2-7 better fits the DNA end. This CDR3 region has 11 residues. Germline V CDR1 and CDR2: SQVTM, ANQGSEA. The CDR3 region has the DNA TGCAGCGTACAGGTCTTCAACGAGCAGTACTTC. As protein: CSVQVFNEQYF.

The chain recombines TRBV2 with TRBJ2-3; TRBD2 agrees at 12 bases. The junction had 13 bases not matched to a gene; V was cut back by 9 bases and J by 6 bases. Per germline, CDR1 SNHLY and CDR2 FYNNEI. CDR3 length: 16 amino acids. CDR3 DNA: TGTGCCAGTCACCTGGGACTAGCGGGCACCGGGGATACGCAGTATTTT. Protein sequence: CASHLGLAGTGDTQYF.

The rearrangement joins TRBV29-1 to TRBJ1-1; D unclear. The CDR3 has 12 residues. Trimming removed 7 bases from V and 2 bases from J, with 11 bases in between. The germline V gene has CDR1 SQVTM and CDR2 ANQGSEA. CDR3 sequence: CSDLRENTEAFF. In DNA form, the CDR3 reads TGCAGCGACCTCCGGGAAAACACTGAAGCTTTCTTT.

The CDR3 region has the DNA TGCGCCAGCAGCAAACGACAGGGGGCCGACGAGCAGTACTTC. It specifies CASSKRQGADEQYF. The chain is built from TRBV5-1 and TRBJ2-5; 10 positions match TRBD1. The J call is uncertain, as TRBJ2-7 better fits the DNA end. Germline V CDR1 and CDR2: SGHRS, YFSETQ. This CDR3 region has 14 residues.

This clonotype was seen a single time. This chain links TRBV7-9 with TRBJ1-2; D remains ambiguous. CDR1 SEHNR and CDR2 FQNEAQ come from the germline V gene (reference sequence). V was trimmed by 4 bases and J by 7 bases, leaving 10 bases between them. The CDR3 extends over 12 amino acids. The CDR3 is CASSSPGVGYTF. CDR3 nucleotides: TGTGCCAGCAGCTCCCCCGGGGTTGGCTACACCTTC.

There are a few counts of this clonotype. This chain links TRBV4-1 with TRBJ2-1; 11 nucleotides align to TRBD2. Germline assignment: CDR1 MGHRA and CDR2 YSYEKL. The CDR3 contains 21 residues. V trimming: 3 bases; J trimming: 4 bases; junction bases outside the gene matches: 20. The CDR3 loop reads CASSQGTSGMGAGIKYNEQFF. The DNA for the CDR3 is TGCGCCAGCAGCCAGGGGACTAGCGGAATGGGGGCGGGGATAAAGTACAATGAGCAGTTCTTC.

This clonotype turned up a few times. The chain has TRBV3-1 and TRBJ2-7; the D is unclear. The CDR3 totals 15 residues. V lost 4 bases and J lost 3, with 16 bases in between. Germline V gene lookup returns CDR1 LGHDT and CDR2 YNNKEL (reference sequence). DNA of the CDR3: TGTGCCAGCAGCCCCACTTTTAGTGTCTTCTACGAGCAGTACTTC. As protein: CASSPTFSVFYEQYF.

Written as DNA, the CDR3 is TGTGCCAGCAGCATCCGAGGGAGGAGTGGTACAGATACGCAGTATTTT. Protein product: CASSIRGRSGTDTQYF. The V call is TRBV3-1, the J call TRBJ2-3, with D tentatively TRBD2 (6 bases). Trimming cost V 5 bases and J 3 bases, with 18 bases left between them. Germline loops: CDR1 LGHDT, CDR2 YNNKEL (reference sequence). The CDR3 is 16 residues long.

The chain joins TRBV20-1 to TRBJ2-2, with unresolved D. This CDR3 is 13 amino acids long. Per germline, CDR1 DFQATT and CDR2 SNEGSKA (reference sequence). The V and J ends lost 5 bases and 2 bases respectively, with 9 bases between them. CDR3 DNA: TGCAGTGCTTCGGACGGTAACACCGGGGAGCTGTTTTTT. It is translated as CSASDGNTGELFF.

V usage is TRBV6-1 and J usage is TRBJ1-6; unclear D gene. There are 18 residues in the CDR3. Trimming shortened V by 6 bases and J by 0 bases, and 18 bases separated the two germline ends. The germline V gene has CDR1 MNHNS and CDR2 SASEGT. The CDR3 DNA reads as TGTGCCAGCAGGCGCCGGGCCGCTCCGAGCTCCTATAATTCACCCCTCCACTTT. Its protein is CASRRRAAPSSYNSPLHF.

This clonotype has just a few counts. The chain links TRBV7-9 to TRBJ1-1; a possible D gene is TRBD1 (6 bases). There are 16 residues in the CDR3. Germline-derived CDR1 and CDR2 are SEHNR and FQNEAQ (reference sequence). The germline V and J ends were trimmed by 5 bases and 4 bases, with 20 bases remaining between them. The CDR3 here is CASSPNVGGRVTEAFF. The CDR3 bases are TGTGCCAGCAGCCCCAACGTAGGGGGACGCGTCACTGAAGCTTTCTTT.

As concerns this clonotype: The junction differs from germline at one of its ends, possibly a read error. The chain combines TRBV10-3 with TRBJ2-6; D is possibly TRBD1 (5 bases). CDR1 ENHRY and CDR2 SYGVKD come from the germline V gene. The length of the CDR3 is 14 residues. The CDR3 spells CAISVSAGANLLTF. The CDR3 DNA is TGTGCCATCAGTGTAAGCGCTGGGGCCAACCTCCTGACTTTC.

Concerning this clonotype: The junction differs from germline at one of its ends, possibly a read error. The CDR3 DNA reads TGCGCCAGCAGCTCCTCGACAGGGGTGGGAGAGCAGTACTTC. It translates to CASSSSTGVGEQYF. The chain couples TRBV7-6 to TRBJ2-5, with 8 positions matching TRBD1. This CDR3 region has 14 residues. Germline V gives CDR1 SGHVS, CDR2 FNYEAQ.

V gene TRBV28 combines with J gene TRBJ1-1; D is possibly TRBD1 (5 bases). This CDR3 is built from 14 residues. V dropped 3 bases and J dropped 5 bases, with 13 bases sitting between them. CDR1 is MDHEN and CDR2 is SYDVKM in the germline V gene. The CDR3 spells CASSLVGEPTEAFF. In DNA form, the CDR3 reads TGTGCCAGCAGTTTGGTAGGGGAACCGACTGAAGCTTTCTTT. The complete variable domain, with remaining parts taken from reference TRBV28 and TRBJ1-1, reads DVKVTQSSRYLVKRTGEKVFLECVQDMDHENMFWYRQDPGLGLRLIYFSYDVKMKEKGDIPEGYSVSREKKERFSLILESASTNQTSMYLCASSLVGEPTEAFFGQGTRLTVV.

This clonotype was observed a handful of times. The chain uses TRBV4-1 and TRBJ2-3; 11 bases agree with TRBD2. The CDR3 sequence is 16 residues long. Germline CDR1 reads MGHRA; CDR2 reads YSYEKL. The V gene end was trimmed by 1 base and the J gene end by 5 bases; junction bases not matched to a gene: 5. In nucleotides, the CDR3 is TGCGCCAGCAGCCAAGTTAGCGGGGGGGCAGTAGATACGCAGTATTTT. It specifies CASSQVSGGAVDTQYF.

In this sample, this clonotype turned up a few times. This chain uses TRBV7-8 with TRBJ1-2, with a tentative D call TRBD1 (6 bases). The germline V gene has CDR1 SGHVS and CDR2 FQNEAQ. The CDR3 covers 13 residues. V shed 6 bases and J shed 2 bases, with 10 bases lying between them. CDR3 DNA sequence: TGTGCCAGCAGGCAGGGACAAAACTATGGCTACACCTTC. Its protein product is CASRQGQNYGYTF.

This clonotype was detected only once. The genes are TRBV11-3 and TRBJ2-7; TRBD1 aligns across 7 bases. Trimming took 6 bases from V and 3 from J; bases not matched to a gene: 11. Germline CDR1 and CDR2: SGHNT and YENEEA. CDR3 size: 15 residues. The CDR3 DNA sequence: TGTGCCAGCAGGGACCCGGGACAGACTATCTACGAGCAGTACTTC. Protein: CASRDPGQTIYEQYF. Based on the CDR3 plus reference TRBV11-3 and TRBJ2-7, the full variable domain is EAGVVQSPRYKIIEKKQPVAFWCNPISGHNTLYWYLQNLGQGPELLIRYENEEAVDDSQLPKDRFSAERLKGVDSTLKIQPAELGDSAVYLCASRDPGQTIYEQYFGPGTRLTVT.

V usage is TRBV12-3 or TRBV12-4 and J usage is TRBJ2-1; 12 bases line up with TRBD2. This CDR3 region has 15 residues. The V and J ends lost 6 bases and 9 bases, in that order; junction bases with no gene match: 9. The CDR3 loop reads CASSLLGLAGREQFF. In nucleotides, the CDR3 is TGTGCCAGCAGCCTCCTAGGACTAGCGGGGCGTGAGCAGTTCTTC.

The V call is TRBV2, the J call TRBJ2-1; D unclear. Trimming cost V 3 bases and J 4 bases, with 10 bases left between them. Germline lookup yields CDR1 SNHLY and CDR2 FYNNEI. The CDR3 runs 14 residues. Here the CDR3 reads CASSDDLGYNEQFF. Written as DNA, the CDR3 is TGTGCCAGCAGTGACGACCTGGGGTACAATGAGCAGTTCTTC.

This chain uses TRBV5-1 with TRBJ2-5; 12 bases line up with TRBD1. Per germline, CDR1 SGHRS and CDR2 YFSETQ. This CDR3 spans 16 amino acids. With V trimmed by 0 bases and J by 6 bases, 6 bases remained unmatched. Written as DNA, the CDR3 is TGCGCCAGCAGCTTGGCCGGGACAGGGGGCGCGAAGACCCAGTACTTC. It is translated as CASSLAGTGGAKTQYF. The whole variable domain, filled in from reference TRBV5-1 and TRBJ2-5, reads KAGVTQTPRYLIKTRGQQVTLSCSPISGHRSVSWYQQTPGQGLQFLFEYFSETQRNKGNFPGRFSGRQFSNSRSEMNVSTLELGDSALYLCASSLAGTGGAKTQYFGPGTRLLVL.

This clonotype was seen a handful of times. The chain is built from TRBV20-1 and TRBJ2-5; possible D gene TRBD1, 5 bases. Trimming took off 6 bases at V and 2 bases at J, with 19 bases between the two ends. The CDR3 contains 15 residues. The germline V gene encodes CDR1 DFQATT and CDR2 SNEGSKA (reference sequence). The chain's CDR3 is CSAQSFDSFQETQYF. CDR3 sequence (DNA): TGCAGTGCCCAATCATTCGACAGTTTTCAAGAGACCCAGTACTTC.